Listed below are T cell receptor beta chains from one sample, sequenced in a study of blood T cells in healthy people across ages. TCRdb analysed the 5' RACE reads with MiXCR anew, one entry per CDR3 protein. The data show roughly 800,000 distinct CDR3 sequences, more than 20% seen once. Separately, the same data were catalogued under a study of T cells of mothers and their children.

Specimen: blood. These receptors all come from a boy between 10 and 17 years old in good health. Each CDR3 is given with its conserved first and last residue. D genes are given only for firm matches. Some rows have no size entry. The others give once, few or many, or a class for an expanded clone.

D gene: .
clone size: few
J gene: TRBJ2-7
V gene: TRBV6-5
CDR3 DNA: TGTGCCAGCAGTTACGACAGTGCCTACGAGCAGTACTTC
CDR3 protein: CASSYDSAYEQYF

D gene: .
clone size: .
J gene: TRBJ2-2
V gene: TRBV10-3
CDR3 DNA: TGTGCCATCAGTACCGGCACCGGGGAGCTGGTTTTT
CDR3 protein: CAISTGTGELVF

D gene: .
clone size: .
J gene: TRBJ2-5
V gene: TRBV15
CDR3 DNA: TGTGCCACCAGCAGAGATAGGGGGGTCGGTGAGACCCAGTACTTC
CDR3 protein: CATSRDRGVGETQYF

D gene: .
clone size: .
J gene: TRBJ1-3
V gene: TRBV12-3/TRBV12-4
CDR3 DNA: TGTGCCAGCAGTTACCGGACAGTTGGAAACACCATATATTTT
CDR3 protein: CASSYRTVGNTIYF

D gene: TRBD2
clone size: few
J gene: TRBJ2-1
V gene: TRBV12-3/TRBV12-4
CDR3 DNA: TGTGCCAGCAGTTCAAGCGGGAACTCCTACAATGAGCAGTTCTTC
CDR3 protein: CASSSSGNSYNEQFF

D gene: TRBD1
clone size: many
J gene: TRBJ2-5
V gene: TRBV7-6
CDR3 DNA: TGTGCCAGCAGCTGGACAGGGCAAGAGACCCAGTACTTC
CDR3 protein: CASSWTGQETQYF

D gene: .
clone size: few
J gene: TRBJ2-5
V gene: TRBV29-1
CDR3 DNA: TGCAGCGCCGGTGAGGGCAGAGCGGAGACCCAGTACTTC
CDR3 protein: CSAGEGRAETQYF

D gene: TRBD1
clone size: .
J gene: TRBJ1-4
V gene: TRBV5-1
CDR3 DNA: TGCGCCAGCAGCGGGGGGACAGAGTCGAATGAAAAACTGTTTTTT
CDR3 protein: CASSGGTESNEKLFF

D gene: TRBD1
clone size: few
J gene: TRBJ2-7
V gene: TRBV2
CDR3 DNA: TGTGCCAGCAGTTCCAGACAGGGGGGGGCCTACGAGCAGTACTTC
CDR3 protein: CASSSRQGGAYEQYF

D gene: .
clone size: .
J gene: TRBJ2-6
V gene: TRBV6-1
CDR3 DNA: TGTGCCAGCAGGAAGACAGGATCTGGGGCCAACGTCCTGACTTTC
CDR3 protein: CASRKTGSGANVLTF

D gene: .
clone size: .
J gene: TRBJ2-3
V gene: TRBV11-1
CDR3 DNA: TGTGCCAGCAGCCCAGGGCGGTTCACAGATACGCAGTATTTT
CDR3 protein: CASSPGRFTDTQYF

D gene: .
clone size: many
J gene: TRBJ2-7
V gene: TRBV7-9
CDR3 DNA: TGTGCCAGCAGCTCAATGTCCCCCTTTGGGACCGGGGCAGCCTACGAGCAGTACTTC
CDR3 protein: CASSSMSPFGTGAAYEQYF

D gene: .
clone size: few
J gene: TRBJ1-1
V gene: TRBV2
CDR3 DNA: TGTGCCAGCAGTGCGGGCGCTGAAGCTTTCTTT
CDR3 protein: CASSAGAEAFF

D gene: .
clone size: few
J gene: TRBJ1-5
V gene: TRBV5-5
CDR3 DNA: TGTGCCAGCAGCTTGGATGCGTATGGAGGGACGCTGCATTTT
CDR3 protein: CASSLDAYGGTLHF

D gene: TRBD2
clone size: .
J gene: TRBJ2-5
V gene: TRBV20-1
CDR3 DNA: TGCAGTGCTAGGACGGAGGGACTAGCGGGAGGAGAGACCCAGTACTTC
CDR3 protein: CSARTEGLAGGETQYF

D gene: .
clone size: .
J gene: TRBJ2-3
V gene: TRBV21-1
CDR3 DNA: TGTGCCAGCAGACGTGCCACAGATACGCAGTATTTT
CDR3 protein: CASRRATDTQYF

D gene: TRBD2
clone size: many
J gene: TRBJ2-1
V gene: TRBV28
CDR3 DNA: TGTGCCAGCAGCCTGACTAGCGGATACAATGAGCAGTTCTTC
CDR3 protein: CASSLTSGYNEQFF

D gene: .
clone size: .
J gene: TRBJ1-2
V gene: TRBV6-5
CDR3 DNA: TGTGCCAGCAGTTACGGACGCACTGGGGGCTACACCTTC
CDR3 protein: CASSYGRTGGYTF

D gene: .
clone size: .
J gene: TRBJ2-2
V gene: TRBV7-3
CDR3 DNA: TGTGCCAGCAGCTCCCGGGGGGACAGCGCGGGCACCGGGGAGCTGTTTTTT
CDR3 protein: CASSSRGDSAGTGELFF

D gene: .
clone size: .
J gene: TRBJ2-5
V gene: TRBV20-1
CDR3 DNA: TGCAGTGCCCGGCCCCCGGGGACGACCCAGTACTTC
CDR3 protein: CSARPPGTTQYF

D gene: TRBD2
clone size: few
J gene: TRBJ2-7
V gene: TRBV27
CDR3 DNA: TGTGCCAGCAAGGTCGGGAGGAGCTCCTACGAGCAGTACTTC
CDR3 protein: CASKVGRSSYEQYF

D gene: .
clone size: .
J gene: TRBJ2-3
V gene: TRBV11-2
CDR3 DNA: TGTGCCAGCAGCTTAGTTCGGAACACAGATACGCAGTATTTT
CDR3 protein: CASSLVRNTDTQYF

D gene: TRBD2
clone size: .
J gene: TRBJ2-7
V gene: TRBV7-2
CDR3 DNA: TGTGCCAGCAGCTTAGTAGCGGGGGAGCCCTACGAGCAGTACTTC
CDR3 protein: CASSLVAGEPYEQYF

D gene: TRBD1
clone size: .
J gene: TRBJ2-5
V gene: TRBV7-8
CDR3 DNA: TGTGCCAGCAGCTTAGCTCGATTATTGGGACAGAAAGAGACCCAGTACTTC
CDR3 protein: CASSLARLLGQKETQYF